Listed below are T cell receptor beta chains from one sample, sequenced in a study of post-analysis software for immune sequencing data. TCRdb itself ran the PCR reads through MiXCR, one entry per CDR3 protein. The sample contains hundreds of thousands of distinct CDR3 sequences, around a third of which appear only once. The sample consisted of blood. These receptors were obtained from a girl aged 5-17 years with multiple sclerosis. CDR3s include the opening cysteine and the closing phenylalanine or tryptophan. The order of the fields is CDR3 protein, CDR3 DNA, V gene, J gene, D gene, clone size. D genes are given only for firm matches. Only part of the rows carry a size: once, few, many, or a class if the clone is expanded.

CASSPTGRTDTQYF	TGTGCCAGCAGCCCTACAGGGCGCACAGATACGCAGTATTTT	TRBV7-2	TRBJ2-3	-	-
CACRHNPGQGAETQYF	TGTGCCTGCAGACACAACCCCGGACAGGGGGCGGAGACCCAGTACTTC	TRBV12-3/TRBV12-4	TRBJ2-5	TRBD1	-
CASSPTREAEAFF	TGTGCCAGCTCACCTACCAGGGAAGCTGAAGCTTTCTTT	TRBV18	TRBJ1-1	-	-
CAISGGGYNEQFF	TGTGCCATCAGTGGGGGAGGGTACAATGAGCAGTTCTTC	TRBV10-3	TRBJ2-1	TRBD2	-
CASSEDRNYGYTF	TGTGCCAGCAGTGAGGACAGAAACTATGGCTACACCTTC	TRBV25-1	TRBJ1-2	-	-
CTSSSGQLETQYF	TGTACCAGCAGCTCGGGACAGCTGGAGACCCAGTACTTC	TRBV7-9	TRBJ2-5	TRBD1	-
CASSQVIGYSSYNEQFF	TGCGCCAGCAGCCAAGTTATCGGGTATAGCTCCTACAATGAGCAGTTCTTC	TRBV4-3	TRBJ2-1	-	-
CASSEDRGSNQPQHF	TGTGCCAGCAGTGAAGATCGGGGAAGCAATCAGCCCCAGCATTTT	TRBV2	TRBJ1-5	-	-
CASSLATGQRYEQYF	TGCGCCAGCAGCTTGGCCACGGGACAGCGCTACGAGCAGTACTTC	TRBV5-1	TRBJ2-7	TRBD1	-
CSAREALDRGNEQFF	TGCAGTGCTAGAGAAGCCTTGGACAGGGGTAATGAGCAGTTCTTC	TRBV20-1	TRBJ2-1	TRBD1	-
CATSDSHTEAFF	TGTGCCACCAGTGATTCCCATACTGAAGCTTTCTTT	TRBV24-1	TRBJ1-1	-	few
CASSLGGGWEPQHF	TGCGCCAGCAGCTTGGGGGGGGGCTGGGAGCCCCAGCATTTT	TRBV5-1	TRBJ1-5	-	once
CSARSGGGRETQYF	TGCAGTGCTAGATCCGGCGGGGGGAGAGAGACCCAGTACTTC	TRBV20-1	TRBJ2-5	TRBD2	-
CASSAGVDEQFF	TGTGCCAGCAGTGCCGGCGTCGATGAGCAGTTCTTC	TRBV6-1	TRBJ2-1	-	-
CVSSLDEGKGYEQYF	TGCGTCAGCAGCTTGGATGAGGGGAAAGGCTACGAGCAGTACTTC	TRBV5-1	TRBJ2-7	-	-
CASSSSPVADGTEAFF	TGTGCCAGCAGCTCGAGCCCCGTGGCCGATGGGACTGAAGCTTTCTTT	TRBV7-2	TRBJ1-1	-	-
CASSTRDRGLKQYF	TGTGCCAGCAGCACCCGGGACCGTGGATTAAAGCAGTACTTC	TRBV6-6	TRBJ2-7	-	-
CASSMGGETQYF	TGTGCCAGCAGTATGGGGGGAGAGACCCAGTACTTC	TRBV2	TRBJ2-5	-	-
CASSLVAGGIEQYF	TGTGCCAGCAGCTTAGTTGCGGGGGGGATCGAGCAGTACTTC	TRBV13	TRBJ2-7	TRBD2	-
CASSRGISGGPENEQFF	TGTGCCAGCAGCCGCGGTATCTCAGGGGGCCCAGAGAATGAGCAGTTCTTC	TRBV3-1	TRBJ2-1	TRBD1	few
CASSYDGGRRNTEAFF	TGTGCCAGCAGTTACGACGGGGGCAGGAGGAACACTGAAGCTTTCTTT	TRBV6-5	TRBJ1-1	-	few
CASSPLSEETQYF	TGTGCCAGCTCACCACTCTCAGAAGAGACCCAGTACTTC	TRBV18	TRBJ2-5	-	few
CASSPTSGDYGYTF	TGTGCCAGCAGTCCCACCTCAGGGGACTATGGCTACACCTTC	TRBV12-3/TRBV12-4	TRBJ1-2	-	few
CASDLWGLQGGINQPQHF	TGTGCCAGCGATTTATGGGGCCTACAGGGGGGAATAAATCAGCCCCAGCATTTT	TRBV6-1	TRBJ1-5	TRBD1	few
CASSPRQASGEYGYTF	TGTGCCAGCAGCCCCCGACAAGCCTCGGGGGAATATGGCTACACCTTC	TRBV9	TRBJ1-2	-	-
CAGSSQTINYNEQFF	TGTGCCGGCAGTTCCCAGACTATTAACTACAATGAGCAGTTCTTC	TRBV6-2/TRBV6-3	TRBJ2-1	-	-
CSAVRINNEQFF	TGCAGTGCAGTTCGGATCAACAATGAGCAGTTCTTC	TRBV20-1	TRBJ2-1	-	few
CAWRPTGWRNIQYF	TGTGCCTGGAGGCCGACAGGGTGGCGAAACATTCAGTACTTC	TRBV30	TRBJ2-4	TRBD1	-
CSVGDRYQPQHF	TGCAGCGTTGGGGACCGCTATCAGCCCCAGCATTTT	TRBV29-1	TRBJ1-5	-	-
CSARETEFQETQYF	TGCAGTGCTAGAGAGACAGAGTTCCAAGAGACCCAGTACTTC	TRBV20-1	TRBJ2-5	-	-
CASSPSGLAASYEQYF	TGTGCCAGCAGCCCCTCGGGGCTAGCGGCCTCCTACGAGCAGTACTTC	TRBV7-9	TRBJ2-7	TRBD2	-
CASSPQGGGTEQFF	TGTGCCAGCAGCCCGCAGGGAGGGGGCACTGAGCAGTTCTTC	TRBV7-3	TRBJ2-1	-	many
CASSLQGLSETQYF	TGTGCCAGCAGTTTACAGGGGCTATCAGAGACCCAGTACTTC	TRBV12-3/TRBV12-4	TRBJ2-5	-	few
CASSQDPQGHTEAFF	TGTGCCAGCAGCCAAGACCCCCAGGGGCACACTGAAGCTTTCTTT	TRBV4-2	TRBJ1-1	-	-
CATSPDRYTDTQYF	TGTGCCACCAGCCCGGACAGATACACAGATACGCAGTATTTT	TRBV15	TRBJ2-3	-	few
CASSPATGRNEKLFF	TGTGCCAGCAGTCCGGCGACAGGACGGAATGAAAAACTGTTTTTT	TRBV28	TRBJ1-4	-	few
CAWSVDNTDTQYF	TGTGCCTGGAGTGTAGACAACACAGATACGCAGTATTTT	TRBV30	TRBJ2-3	-	few
CASSPTGISGNEQFF	TGTGCCAGCTCACCAACGGGGATTTCGGGCAATGAGCAGTTCTTC	TRBV18	TRBJ2-1	-	-
CASSQGQNSYNEQFF	TGTGCCAGCAGCCAGGGACAGAATTCTTACAATGAGCAGTTCTTC	TRBV14	TRBJ2-1	TRBD1	-
CATSDLQGLHQPQHF	TGTGCCACCAGTGATTTGCAGGGATTGCATCAGCCCCAGCATTTT	TRBV24-1	TRBJ1-5	-	-
CATSDPGQEETQYF	TGTGCCACCAGTGACCCCGGACAGGAAGAGACCCAGTACTTC	TRBV24-1	TRBJ2-5	TRBD1	-
CASSLEQHLPQYF	TGTGCCAGCAGTTTAGAACAACACTTGCCTCAGTACTTC	TRBV27	TRBJ2-5	-	many
CASSFLWQPQHF	TGTGCCAGCAGCTTTTTGTGGCAGCCCCAGCATTTT	TRBV7-2	TRBJ1-5	-	-
CSATETSGGGETQYF	TGCAGTGCGACTGAGACTAGCGGGGGAGGCGAGACCCAGTACTTC	TRBV20-1	TRBJ2-5	TRBD2	few
CASSFQGTIAYEQYF	TGTGCCAGCAGTTTCCAGGGGACTATCGCCTACGAGCAGTACTTC	TRBV12-3/TRBV12-4	TRBJ2-7	-	few
CASTGTTYEQYF	TGTGCCAGCACTGGCACCACCTACGAGCAGTACTTC	TRBV2	TRBJ2-7	-	few